This entry describes one T cell receptor (beta chain). Its antigen is as yet unknown. The data were produced by immunoSEQ multiplex PCR, yet TCRdb's version contains in-frame clones alone and is incomplete. Here the sample spans about 52,000 clones, around 86% being singletons. The data were obtained in a study of T cells in localized non-small cell lung cancer. Whole-study results and caveats: T cell clonality was highest in uninvolved adjacent lung, above tumor.

V was cut by 4 bases and J by 9 bases, with 9 bases left in between. This CDR3 is built from 11 residues. Germline V gene lookup returns CDR1 PRHDT and CDR2 FYEKMQ (reference sequence). The chain employs TRBV13 and TRBJ1-1, with D tentatively TRBD1 (5 bases). The TCR originated in a female donor with stage II lung adenocarcinoma. Sequenced material: PBMCs, taken before any cancer treatment. The CDR3 is CASSSGGQAFF. Written as DNA, the CDR3 is TGTGCCAGCAGCTCTGGGGGTCAAGCTTTCTTT.